The 17 T cell receptor beta chains listed next were all sequenced from one sample in a study of a mutant IDH1 vaccine in newly diagnosed glioma. Documented time point: baseline, week 1 (first vaccination visit). The treatment is: pre-vaccination baseline after standard-of-care therapy. The table came from immunoSEQ multiplex PCR; TCRdb's copy has only in-frame clones and leaves some out. The profile shows roughly 86,000 clones, 80% of them singletons. The sequencing here drew on PBMCs, taken from a glioma patient treated with radiotherapy, temozolomide or both. These receptors came from a man in his forties or fifties with glioma.

This clone has a single count. The chain carries TRBV5-1 and TRBJ2-1, with D maybe TRBD1 (5 bases). CDR1 is SGHRS, CDR2 YFSETQ, per germline. The CDR3 spans 17 residues. The ends were cut back, 0 bases at V and 0 bases at J, with 13 bases in the middle. The CDR3 coding sequence is TGCGCCAGCAGCTTGGGGGCTGCACAGGCCTCCTACAATGAGCAGTTCTTC. This translates into CASSLGAAQASYNEQFF.

The CDR3 sequence is CASRLGITREQYF. As DNA, the CDR3 is TGTGCCAGCAGGCTGGGGATAACGAGAGAGCAGTACTTC. The V gene is TRBV6-1, the J gene TRBJ2-7; no clear D. Trimming took off 6 bases at V and 7 bases at J, with 16 bases between the two ends. Germline CDR1 reads MNHNS; CDR2 reads SASEGT. CDR3 length: 13 amino acids.

The chain couples TRBV7-9 to TRBJ2-2; D gene uncertain. Germline V gene sequence: CDR1 SEHNR, CDR2 FQNEAQ (reference sequence). Trimming removed 2 bases at V and 1 base at J, with 5 bases between. The CDR3 contains 14 residues. The CDR3 DNA follows: TGTGCCAGCAGCTTAAGCTTGAACACCGGGGAGCTGTTTTTT. It codes for CASSLSLNTGELFF.

This chain links TRBV12-5 with TRBJ1-6; possible D gene TRBD1, 6 bases. This CDR3 contains 14 residues. The germline CDR1 and CDR2 sequences are LGHNT and FRNRAP. V was clipped by 2 bases and J by 4 bases, with 6 bases between them. The CDR3: CASGLTGYNSPLHF. In DNA form, the CDR3 reads TGTGCTAGTGGTTTGACAGGGTATAATTCACCCCTCCACTTT.

This sequence joins TRBV6-6 and TRBJ1-1, with a possible D match to TRBD1 (5 bases). Trimming left V 5 bases short and J 5 bases short, with 12 bases between. Germline V gene sequence: CDR1 MNHNY, CDR2 SVGAGI (reference sequence). The CDR3 runs 13 residues. CDR3 bases: TGTGCCAGCAGTGCGGGACGAAAGACTGAAGCTTTCTTT. Encoded protein: CASSAGRKTEAFF.

The V gene is TRBV5-4, the J gene TRBJ1-2; no firm D call. V was trimmed by 0 bases and J by 6 bases, leaving 15 bases between them. The CDR3 sequence is 15 residues long. Germline loops: CDR1 SGHNT, CDR2 YYREEE (reference sequence). The CDR3 sequence: CASSLEVGRLNGYTF. CDR3 DNA: TGTGCCAGCAGCTTGGAAGTCGGGAGATTGAATGGCTACACCTTC.

The chain employs TRBV9 and TRBJ2-3, with 8 nucleotides matching TRBD2. With V trimmed by 4 bases and J by 4 bases, 5 bases remained unmatched. The germline CDR1 and CDR2 sequences are SGDLS and YYNGEE. The CDR3 has 14 residues. CDR3 sequence (DNA): TGTGCCAGCAGCCAAGCGGGAGTGGCAGATACGCAGTATTTT. This translates into CASSQAGVADTQYF.

The chain is built from TRBV5-8 and TRBJ1-6; tentative D call: TRBD1 (5 bases). The length of the CDR3 is 16 residues. Per the germline V gene, CDR1 is SGHTS and CDR2 is YDEGEE. Deletions cut 1 base from V and 0 bases from J, with 8 bases between. The CDR3 here is CASSLSGGSYNSPLHF. The DNA for the CDR3 is TGTGCCAGCAGCTTGAGTGGGGGCTCCTATAATTCACCCCTCCACTTT.

The chain has TRBV11-3 and TRBJ2-5; 10 bases match TRBD2. V dropped 5 bases and J dropped 2; count of bases not matched to a gene: 5. Looked up from germline, CDR1 is SGHNT and CDR2 is YENEEA. CDR3 length: 15 amino acids. CDR3 DNA sequence: TGTGCCAGCAGCCCCGGACTAGCGGTTCAAGAGACCCAGTACTTC. Translating gives CASSPGLAVQETQYF.

This clone was counted a single time. The chain links TRBV27 to TRBJ2-1; 12 bases map to TRBD2. Germline assignment: CDR1 MNHEY and CDR2 SMNVEV (reference sequence). The V and J ends lost 3 bases and 4 bases, in that order; junction bases with no gene match: 4. The CDR3 totals 16 residues. The CDR3 region has the DNA TGTGCCAGCAGTTTTACGACTAGCGGGGGTTACAATGAGCAGTTCTTC. Protein sequence: CASSFTTSGGYNEQFF.

This clone showed up just once. The chain is built from TRBV7-2 and TRBJ2-3; no firm D call. Germline assignment: CDR1 SGHTA and CDR2 FQGNSA. This CDR3 region has 17 residues. V gave up 0 bases and J gave up 0 bases, with 13 bases separating them. In nucleotides, the CDR3 is TGTGCCAGCAGCTTAGCATGGGCAGTAACTAGCACAGATACGCAGTATTTT. Amino acid sequence: CASSLAWAVTSTDTQYF.

J is TRBJ2-5 and V is TRBV7-2; TRBD2 aligns across 10 bases. Germline CDR1 is SGHTA and CDR2 is FQGNSA. The CDR3 length is 14 residues. V was clipped by 4 bases and J by 5 bases; unmatched bases: 4. Here the CDR3 reads CASSSGLALETQYF. In DNA form, the CDR3 reads TGTGCCAGCAGCTCGGGACTAGCGTTGGAGACCCAGTACTTC.

This chain uses TRBV18 with TRBJ2-2, with 8 nucleotides matching TRBD1. CDR1 is KGHSH, CDR2 LQKENI, per germline. The length of the CDR3 is 16 residues. V lost 3 bases to trimming and J lost 6 bases; unmatched junction nucleotides: 9. CDR3 DNA sequence: TGTGCCAGCTCACCGTTACCACAGGGGGTCTCCGGGGAGCTGTTTTTT. It yields the protein CASSPLPQGVSGELFF.

This chain uses TRBV6-6 with TRBJ2-3, with no clear D. V gave up 6 bases and J gave up 2 bases, with 12 bases separating them. Germline CDR1 is MNHNY and CDR2 is SVGAGI (reference sequence). The CDR3 runs to 14 residues. DNA for the CDR3: TGTGCCAGCAGGACCCCCGCGACCACAGATACGCAGTATTTT. Its translation: CASRTPATTDTQYF.

The V call is TRBV6-5, the J call TRBJ2-3, with TRBD1 matching over 9 bases. There are 16 residues in the CDR3. V trimming: 2 bases; J trimming: 3 bases; junction bases outside the gene matches: 6. In germline, CDR1 is MNHEY, CDR2 SVGAGI. CDR3 residues: CASSYIGTGHTDTQYF. DNA of the CDR3: TGTGCCAGCAGTTACATCGGGACAGGGCATACAGATACGCAGTATTTT.

This chain connects TRBV5-6 to TRBJ1-2; 9 bases agree with TRBD1. After removal of 4 bases from V and 4 bases from J, the junction contained 8 bases not matched to a gene. The CDR3 loop spans 15 amino acids. Germline CDR1 is SGHDT and CDR2 is YYEEEE. The DNA for the CDR3 is TGTGCCAGCAGCCCACGACAGGGGGGGGCCTATGGCTACACCTTC. Translating it yields CASSPRQGGAYGYTF.

This clone was seen more than once but under ten times. The chain recombines TRBV10-3 with TRBJ1-5; D ambiguous. The CDR3 runs 13 residues. Trimming left V 4 bases short and J 7 bases short, with 11 bases between. Germline V gene lookup returns CDR1 ENHRY and CDR2 SYGVKD. Written as DNA, the CDR3 is TGTGCCATCAGTGGTTCCGCGAGACAGCCCCAGCATTTT. Translated: CAISGSARQPQHF.